This T cell receptor (beta chain) was found in a study of OX40 agonist ivuxolimab in advanced cancers. The V and J ends lost 4 bases and 7 bases, in that order; junction bases with no gene match: 6. Looked up from germline, CDR1 is MDHEN and CDR2 is SYDVKM. The CDR3 consists of 13 residues. Only in-frame clones appear in the TCRdb table, and some are missing; sequencing was by immunoSEQ multiplex PCR. The table records tens of thousands of clones, roughly nine tenths of them present only once. The clonotype was recovered from an adult with an advanced solid tumor such as melanoma, head and neck, liver or kidney cancer. Material: CD4+ or CD8+ T cells sorted from blood, obtained in a trial of the OX40 agonist ivuxolimab. The chain carries TRBV28 and TRBJ1-1; 7 bases are a match to TRBD1. For the CDR3, the DNA is TGTGCCAGCAGTTCCCCCGGGACAGATGAAGCTTTCTTT. Its protein product is CASSSPGTDEAFF.